This TCR beta chain originates from a study of T cells in localized non-small cell lung cancer. Clones were sequenced by immunoSEQ multiplex PCR, and TCRdb holds only the in-frame ones, with some missing. The table lists 60,000 to 65,000 clones, 85% to 90% of them singletons. CDR1 is SGHVS, CDR2 FQNEAQ, per germline. V was cut by 3 bases and J by 2 bases, with 11 bases left in between. There are 14 residues in the CDR3. The material sequenced was peripheral blood, taken before any cancer treatment. The rearrangement uses TRBV7-8 and TRBJ2-7, with D perhaps assigned TRBD1 or TRBD2 (5 bases each). This receptor was taken from a woman between 35 and 75 years old with stage I lung adenocarcinoma. The CDR3 spells CASSFSRGAYEQYF. The CDR3 nucleotides read TGTGCCAGCAGCTTCAGCAGAGGGGCCTACGAGCAGTACTTC.